Sequencing of this T cell receptor beta chain was carried out in a study of breast tumors, draining lymph nodes, adjacent tissues (dated by TCRdb to the mid-2010s). The study in broad terms: TCR beta repertoires were compared across tumor, adjacent nontumor tissue and axillary lymph nodes obtained from breast cancer patients. In human breast cancer, the study set out to assess how tumor, surrounding tissue and draining lymph node repertoires relate to one another and whether T cells might be exchanged between them.

These reads were obtained on an Illumina HiSeq 2000. TCR beta chain libraries were generated by multiplex PCR amplification. The amplified TCR beta chain products were analyzed by high-throughput sequencing. Using fastp trimming at Q25 and MiXCR clonotype assembly, TCRdb reanalyzed the public sequencing data and kept in-frame beta chains. Rows are combined by CDR3 protein, so each entry shows the most common genes and DNA. Within this sample are some 170,000 distinct CDR3 sequences, with 30% to 40% of them counted one time only. The top ten clones comprise over 3.5% of the sample. Lymph node samples came from the axillary draining lymph nodes of breast cancer patients. Reading the germline V gene (reference sequence) gives CDR1 SGHNT and CDR2 YYREEE. The CDR3 holds 15 amino acids from the cysteine to the phenylalanine. The kept DNA is CDR3 alone, 45 bases in frame from the first base. The germline V and J ends show losses of 4 bases and 3 bases respectively, and no gene match explains 6 bases of the junction.

The research as a whole found: The conclusion that tumor T cells originate in lymph nodes was framed as consistent with a hypothesis rather than directly demonstrated. The data were considered consistent with the idea that most tumor T cells come from the lymph node and then expand in tumor tissue. Tumor and nontumor tissue repertoires were significantly more similar in luminal-like than in basal-like breast cancer. Tumor T-cell repertoires showed less diversity than lymph node repertoires and more diversity than nontumor tissue repertoires, and tumor T-cell repertoires showed preferential V and J gene usage.

In this sample, this clonotype turned up a few times. The target of this receptor is not known. No quality values exist for individual bases; no much larger clone is one base distant. The chain couples TRBV5-4 to TRBJ2-1; 8 junctional bases match TRBD2. This TCR derives from a female donor with breast cancer. Some clones in this sample may be carry-over from other donors' samples. The sequenced sample was axillary lymph node tissue. The nucleotides are TGTGCCAGCAGCCTTAGCGGGAACATCTACAATGAGCAGTTCTTC. Translated, it gives CASSLSGNIYNEQFF.